This TCR beta chain was sequenced for a study of T cells in Graves' hyperthyroidism and ophthalmopathy. Study summary: At the time of initial diagnosis and before any treatment, peripheral blood was collected. Findings of the study overall: Ophthalmopathy, as predicted by the model, came a median 6.5 months after the prediction. Most thyroid-expanded clonotypes above 0.001 were also found in blood.

This clonotype occurred a few times. As yet, its antigen is unknown. TCR beta CDR3 regions were amplified from RNA. Carried out on the TCR CDR3, a first-round RT-PCR used the HTBI primer set. From the multiplex PCR reads, TCRdb called clonotypes with MiXCR, one entry per CDR3 protein. The sample consists of roughly 170,000 distinct CDR3 sequences, about 18% of them appearing once. CDR3 length equals 17 residues. The germline gives CDR1 KGHSH, CDR2 LQKENI. V shed 2 bases and J shed 3 bases, with 19 bases lying between them. Pregnant or lactating patients were excluded, as were those with uncontrolled infection or other autoimmune disease.

Sequencing was done on a sample of blood. The chain combines TRBV18 with TRBJ1-2, with D possibly being TRBD1 (6 bases). The sequence was collected from a woman between 50 and 59 years old with Graves' hyperthyroidism. This CDR3 reads CASSPGGHSLNYYGYTF. CDR3 DNA sequence: TGTGCCAGCTCACCAGGGGGGCACAGCTTAAATTACTATGGCTACACCTTC.